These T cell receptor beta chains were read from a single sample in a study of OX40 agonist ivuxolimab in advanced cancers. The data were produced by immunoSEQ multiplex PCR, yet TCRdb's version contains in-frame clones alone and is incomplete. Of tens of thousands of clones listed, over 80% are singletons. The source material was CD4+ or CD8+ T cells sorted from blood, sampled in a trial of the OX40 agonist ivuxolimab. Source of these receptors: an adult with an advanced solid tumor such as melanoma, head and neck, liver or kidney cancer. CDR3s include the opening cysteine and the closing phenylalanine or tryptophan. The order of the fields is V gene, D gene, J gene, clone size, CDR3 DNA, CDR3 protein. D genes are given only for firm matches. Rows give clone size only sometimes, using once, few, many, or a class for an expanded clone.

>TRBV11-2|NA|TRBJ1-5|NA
TGTGCCAGCAGCCCCGGACATGGTGGTCCCCAGCATTTT
CASSPGHGGPQHF
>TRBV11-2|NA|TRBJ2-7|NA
TGTGCCAGCAGCTTAGGGGAAGGCTACGAGCAGTACTTC
CASSLGEGYEQYF
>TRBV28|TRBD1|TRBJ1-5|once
TGTGCCAGCGCAGGGGGGTCGAGCAATCAGCCCCAGCATTTT
CASAGGSSNQPQHF
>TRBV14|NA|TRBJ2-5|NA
TGTGCCAGCAGTCTCTTCCAGGGGAGTGAGACCCAGTACTTC
CASSLFQGSETQYF
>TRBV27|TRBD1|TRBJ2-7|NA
TGTGCCAGCAGTCAGGGGGCGCGGGAGCAGTACTTC
CASSQGAREQYF
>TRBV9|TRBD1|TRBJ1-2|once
TGTGCCAGCAGCCCCCAGGGGGGTCACGGGTATGGCTACACCTTC
CASSPQGGHGYGYTF
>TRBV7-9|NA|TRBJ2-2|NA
TGTGCCAGCAGCGTCTTCCCCAGCGCGAACACCGGGGAGCTGTTTTTT
CASSVFPSANTGELFF
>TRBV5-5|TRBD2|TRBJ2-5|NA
TGTGCCAGCAGCCGTGACAGACTAGCCAACACTTTGGGGGAGACCCAGTACTTC
CASSRDRLANTLGETQYF
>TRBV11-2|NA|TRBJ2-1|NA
TGTGCCAGCAGCTTAGGGCCAGACAATGAGCAGTTCTTC
CASSLGPDNEQFF
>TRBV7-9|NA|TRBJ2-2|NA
TGTGCCAGCAGCCATGCGGCAATAAACACCGGGGAGCTGTTTTTT
CASSHAAINTGELFF
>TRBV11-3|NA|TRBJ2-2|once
TGTGCCAGCAGTCACAGGGCCAGAGGGGAGCTGTTTTTT
CASSHRARGELFF
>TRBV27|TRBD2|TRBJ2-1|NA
TGTGCCAGCAGTTGGCTAGCGGGATACAATGAGCAGTTCTTC
CASSWLAGYNEQFF
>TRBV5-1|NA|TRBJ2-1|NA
TGCGCCAGCAGCTTCGGGGACTCCTACAATGAGCAGTTCTTC
CASSFGDSYNEQFF
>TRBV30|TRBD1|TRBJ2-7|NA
TGTGCCTGGAGTGTAGCCGGGACAGCTGGCTACGAGCAGTACTTC
CAWSVAGTAGYEQYF
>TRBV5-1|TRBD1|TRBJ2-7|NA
TGCGCCAGCAGCTTGACCGGGACAGCCTACGAGCAGTACTTC
CASSLTGTAYEQYF
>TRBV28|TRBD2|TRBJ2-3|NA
TGTGCCAGCAGTTACCGGACTAGCGGCACAGATACGCAGTATTTT
CASSYRTSGTDTQYF
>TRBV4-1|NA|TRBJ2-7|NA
TGCGCCAGCAGCCATGAGAAGTTAGACTACGAGCAGTACTTC
CASSHEKLDYEQYF
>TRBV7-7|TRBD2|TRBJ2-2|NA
TGTGCTAGCAGCCCAAGCGGGAACGGCGGGGAGCTGTTTTTT
CASSPSGNGGELFF
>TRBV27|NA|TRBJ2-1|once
TGTGCCAGCAGCCCCGAACGGGGACGTTTAGGGAATGAGCAGTTCTTC
CASSPERGRLGNEQFF
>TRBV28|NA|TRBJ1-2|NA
TGTGCCAGCAGTTTATCTGGAGGGAGCTACTATGGCTACACCTTC
CASSLSGGSYYGYTF
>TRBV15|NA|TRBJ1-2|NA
TGTGCCACCAGCAGCGCCCCCGGGATGTACACCTTC
CATSSAPGMYTF
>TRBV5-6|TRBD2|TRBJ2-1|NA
TGTGCCAGCAGCTTTCCTAGCGGTACCTACAATGAGCAGTTCTTC
CASSFPSGTYNEQFF
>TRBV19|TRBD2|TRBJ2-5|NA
TGTGCCAGTAGTATTTGGCTAGCGGCACAAGAGACCCAGTACTTC
CASSIWLAAQETQYF
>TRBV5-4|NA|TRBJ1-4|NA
TGTGCCAGCAGCTTCACAGGGTCGGCTGAAAAACTGTTTTTT
CASSFTGSAEKLFF
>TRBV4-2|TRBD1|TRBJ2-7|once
TGTGCCAGCAGCCGCGAAAGTGGGACAGGGTCCTACGAGCAGTACTTC
CASSRESGTGSYEQYF
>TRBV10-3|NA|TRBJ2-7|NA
TGTGCCATCAGTGAGTTGGAGGAGGTCTACGAGCAGTACTTC
CAISELEEVYEQYF
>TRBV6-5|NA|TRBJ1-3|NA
TGTGCCAGCAGTCCACAGGGAACTGGAAACACCATATATTTT
CASSPQGTGNTIYF
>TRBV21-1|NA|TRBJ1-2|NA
TGTGCCAGCAGCCCCAGCGGGGGGGCCGTAAGCAACTATGGCTACACCTTC
CASSPSGGAVSNYGYTF
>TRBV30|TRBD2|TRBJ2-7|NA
TGTGCCTGGAGTGTCGTTCTTTTAAGCGGGACCTACGAGCAGTACTTC
CAWSVVLLSGTYEQYF
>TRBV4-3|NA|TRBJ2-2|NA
TGCGCCAGCAGCCGAGACGAGGCGGGGAGTTGGAACACCGGGGAGCTGTTTTTT
CASSRDEAGSWNTGELFF
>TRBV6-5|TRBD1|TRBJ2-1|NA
TGTGCCAGCAGTTACGGGACAGCGCAGCGAGTTGAGCAGTTCTTC
CASSYGTAQRVEQFF
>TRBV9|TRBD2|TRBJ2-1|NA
TGTGCCAGCAGGGGGTCTAATGATGGGACTAGCGGTTCCTACAATGAGCAGTTCTTC
CASRGSNDGTSGSYNEQFF
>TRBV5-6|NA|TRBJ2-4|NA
TGTGCCAGCAGCTTGTTAGGGGCGTATCAAAACATTCAGTACTTC
CASSLLGAYQNIQYF
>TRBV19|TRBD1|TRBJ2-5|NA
TGTGCCAGTAGTATAGGGGGACAGGGGGCTGGGGAGACCCAGTACTTC
CASSIGGQGAGETQYF
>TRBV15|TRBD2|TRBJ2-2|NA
TGTGCCACCAGCAGCGGGGGACTAGCGAGTACGAACACCGGGGAGCTGTTTTTT
CATSSGGLASTNTGELFF
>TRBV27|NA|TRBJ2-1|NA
TGTGCCAGCAGTTTCCCAGGGGGGTCTGAGCAGTTCTTC
CASSFPGGSEQFF
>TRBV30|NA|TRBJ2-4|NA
TGTGCCTGGACCCCCGGGAGTGGGGACATTCAGTACTTC
CAWTPGSGDIQYF
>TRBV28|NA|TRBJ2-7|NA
TGTGCCAGCAGTTTCCCCAGCGAGCAGTACTTC
CASSFPSEQYF
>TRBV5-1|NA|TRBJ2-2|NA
TGCGCCAGCAACGTCGGACGAGGGGGGATCGGGGAGCTGTTTTTT
CASNVGRGGIGELFF
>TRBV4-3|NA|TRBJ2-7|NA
TGCGCCAGCAGCCAAGCCAGGACCTTACCCTACGAGCAGTACTTC
CASSQARTLPYEQYF
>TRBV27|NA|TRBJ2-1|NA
TGTGCCAGCAGTTTAGTCCCAGGAAAGGAGCAGTTCTTC
CASSLVPGKEQFF
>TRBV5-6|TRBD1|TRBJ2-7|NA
TGTGCCAGCAGCTCCCTCGGACAGGGGGGAGCCTACGAGCAGTACTTC
CASSSLGQGGAYEQYF
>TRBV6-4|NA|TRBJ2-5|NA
TGTGCCAGCAGGACCTCGAGACAGGCTGAGAAGGAGACCCAGTACTTC
CASRTSRQAEKETQYF
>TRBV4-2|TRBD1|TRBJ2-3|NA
TGTGCCAGCAGCCAAGATGGATCTGGGACAGCTGAGGCAGATACGCAGTATTTT
CASSQDGSGTAEADTQYF
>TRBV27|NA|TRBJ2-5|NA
TGTGCCAGCAGTTTTCGGGAGACCCAGTACTTC
CASSFRETQYF
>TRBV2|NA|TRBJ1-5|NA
TGTGCCTGCCGGGACAATAGCAATCAGCCCCAGCATTTT
CACRDNSNQPQHF
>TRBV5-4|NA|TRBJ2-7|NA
TGTGCCAGCAGCTTTAGAAACTCCTACGAGCAGTACTTC
CASSFRNSYEQYF
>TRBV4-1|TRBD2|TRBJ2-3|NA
TGCGCCAGCAGCCAAGAAAGCGGGAGTGGCACAGATACGCAGTATTTT
CASSQESGSGTDTQYF
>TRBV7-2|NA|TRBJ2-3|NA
TGTGCCAGCAGCCAGGGAACAGATACGCAGTATTTT
CASSQGTDTQYF
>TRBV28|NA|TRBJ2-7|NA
TGTGCCAGCAGTAAGAGCGGGTCCTCCTACGAGCAGTACTTC
CASSKSGSSYEQYF